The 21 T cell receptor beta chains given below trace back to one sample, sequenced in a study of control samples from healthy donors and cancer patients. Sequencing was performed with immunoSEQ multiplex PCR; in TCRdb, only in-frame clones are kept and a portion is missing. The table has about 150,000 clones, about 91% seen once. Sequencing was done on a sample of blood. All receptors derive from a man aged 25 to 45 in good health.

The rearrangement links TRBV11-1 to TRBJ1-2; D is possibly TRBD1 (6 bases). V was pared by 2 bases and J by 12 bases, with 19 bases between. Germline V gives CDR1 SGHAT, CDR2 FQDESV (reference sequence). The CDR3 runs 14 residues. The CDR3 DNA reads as TGTGCCAGCAGCTTATCGACAGGTATTTCGGAAGACACCTTC. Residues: CASSLSTGISEDTF.

In nucleotides, the CDR3 is TGCAGCGTTGGTAGTCATCTCACAGATACGCAGTATTTT. Translated: CSVGSHLTDTQYF. The rearrangement uses TRBV29-1 and TRBJ2-3; D gene ambiguous. This CDR3 contains 13 residues. V lost 4 bases, J lost 2 bases, and 10 bases lay in between. The germline V gene has CDR1 SQVTM and CDR2 ANQGSEA.

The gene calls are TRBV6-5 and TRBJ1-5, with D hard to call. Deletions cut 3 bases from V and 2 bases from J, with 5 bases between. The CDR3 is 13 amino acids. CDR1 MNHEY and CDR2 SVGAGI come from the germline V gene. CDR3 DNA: TGTGCCAGCAGTTATACGGGCAATCAGCCCCAGCATTTT. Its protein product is CASSYTGNQPQHF.

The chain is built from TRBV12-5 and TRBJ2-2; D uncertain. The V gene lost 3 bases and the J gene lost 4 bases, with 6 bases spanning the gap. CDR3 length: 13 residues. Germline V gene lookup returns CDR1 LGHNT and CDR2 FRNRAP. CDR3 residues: CASGLGFTGELFF. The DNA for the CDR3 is TGTGCTAGTGGTTTAGGGTTCACCGGGGAGCTGTTTTTT.

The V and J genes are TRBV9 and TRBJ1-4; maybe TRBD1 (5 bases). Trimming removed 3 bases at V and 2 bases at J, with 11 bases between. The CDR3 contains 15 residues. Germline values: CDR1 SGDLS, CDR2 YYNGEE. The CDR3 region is CASSGQGETNEKLFF. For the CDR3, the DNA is TGTGCCAGCAGCGGCCAGGGAGAGACTAATGAAAAACTGTTTTTT.

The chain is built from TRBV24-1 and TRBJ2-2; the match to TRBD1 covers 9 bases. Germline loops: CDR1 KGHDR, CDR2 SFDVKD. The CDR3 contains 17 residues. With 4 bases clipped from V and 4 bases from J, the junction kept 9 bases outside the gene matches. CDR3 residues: CATSEPNRGRGTGELFF. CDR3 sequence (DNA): TGTGCCACCAGTGAGCCTAACAGGGGGCGAGGCACCGGGGAGCTGTTTTTT.

CDR3 DNA sequence: TGTGCCAGCAGTTACACCTCTGCAGGTTTCGATGAGCAGTTCTTC. Protein: CASSYTSAGFDEQFF. The chain has TRBV6-5 and TRBJ2-1; unclear D gene. Trimming stripped 2 bases from V and 8 bases from J, with 16 bases between. This CDR3 is 15 amino acids long. The germline gives CDR1 MNHEY, CDR2 SVGAGI.

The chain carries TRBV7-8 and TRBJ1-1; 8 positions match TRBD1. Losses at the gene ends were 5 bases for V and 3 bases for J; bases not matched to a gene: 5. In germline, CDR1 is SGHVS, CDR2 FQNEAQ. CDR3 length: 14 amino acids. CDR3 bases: TGTGCCAGCAGCCTCCAGGGGGCTTACACTGAAGCTTTCTTT. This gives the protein CASSLQGAYTEAFF.

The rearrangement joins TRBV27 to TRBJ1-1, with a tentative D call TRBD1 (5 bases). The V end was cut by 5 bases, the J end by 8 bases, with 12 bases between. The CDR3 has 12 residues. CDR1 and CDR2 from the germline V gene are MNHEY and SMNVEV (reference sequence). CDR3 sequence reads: CASSPAGTEAFF. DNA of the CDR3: TGTGCCAGCAGTCCCGCCGGGACCGAAGCTTTCTTT.

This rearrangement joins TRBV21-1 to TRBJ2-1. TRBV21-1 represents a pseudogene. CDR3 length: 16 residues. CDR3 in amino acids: CASSSSGTGPYNEQFF. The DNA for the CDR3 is TGTGCCAGCAGTTCCTCCGGGACGGGGCCTTACAATGAGCAGTTCTTC.

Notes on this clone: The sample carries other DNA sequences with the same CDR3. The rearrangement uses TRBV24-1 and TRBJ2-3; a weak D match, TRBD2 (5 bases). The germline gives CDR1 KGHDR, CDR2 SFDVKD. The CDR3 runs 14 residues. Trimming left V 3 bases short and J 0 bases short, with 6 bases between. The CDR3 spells CATSDRGSTDTQYF. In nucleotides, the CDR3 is TGTGCCACCAGTGATAGAGGGAGCACAGATACGCAGTATTTT.

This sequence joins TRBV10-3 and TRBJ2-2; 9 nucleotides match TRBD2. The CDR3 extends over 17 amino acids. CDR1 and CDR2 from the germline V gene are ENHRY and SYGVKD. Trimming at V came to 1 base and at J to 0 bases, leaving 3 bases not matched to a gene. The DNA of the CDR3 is TGTGCCATCAGTGAGTTTAGCGGGGGCCCGAACACCGGGGAGCTGTTTTTT. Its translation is CAISEFSGGPNTGELFF.

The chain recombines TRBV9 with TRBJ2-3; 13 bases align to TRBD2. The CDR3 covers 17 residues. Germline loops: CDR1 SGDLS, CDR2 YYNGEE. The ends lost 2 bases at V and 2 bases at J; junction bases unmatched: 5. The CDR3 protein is CASSVAGTSGATDTQYF. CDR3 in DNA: TGTGCCAGCAGCGTGGCTGGGACTAGCGGGGCCACAGATACGCAGTATTTT.

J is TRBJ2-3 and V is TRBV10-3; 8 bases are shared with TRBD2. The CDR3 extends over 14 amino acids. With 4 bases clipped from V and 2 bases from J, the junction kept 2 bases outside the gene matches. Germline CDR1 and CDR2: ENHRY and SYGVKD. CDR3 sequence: CAISAGGNTDTQYF. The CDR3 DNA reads TGTGCCATCAGTGCGGGGGGGAACACAGATACGCAGTATTTT.

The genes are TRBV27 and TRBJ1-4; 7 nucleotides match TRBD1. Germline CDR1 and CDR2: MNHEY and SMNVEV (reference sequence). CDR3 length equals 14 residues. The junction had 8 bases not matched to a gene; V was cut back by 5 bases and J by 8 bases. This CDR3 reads CASSRTGEGEKLFF. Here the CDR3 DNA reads TGTGCCAGCAGTCGAACAGGGGAGGGAGAAAAACTGTTTTTT.

This CDR3 is CAWTAGPKAFF. The CDR3 DNA sequence: TGTGCCTGGACAGCGGGTCCTAAAGCTTTCTTT. This chain links TRBV30 with TRBJ1-1, with D unclear. CDR3 size: 11 residues. Trimming took 4 bases from V and 9 from J, leaving 12 bases between them. CDR1 GTSNPN and CDR2 SVGIG come from the germline V gene (reference sequence).

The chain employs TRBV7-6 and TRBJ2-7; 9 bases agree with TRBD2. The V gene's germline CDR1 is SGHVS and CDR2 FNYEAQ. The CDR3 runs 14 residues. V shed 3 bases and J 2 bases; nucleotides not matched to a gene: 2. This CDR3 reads CASSFAGGAYEQYF. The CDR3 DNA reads TGTGCCAGCAGCTTTGCGGGGGGGGCCTACGAGCAGTACTTC.

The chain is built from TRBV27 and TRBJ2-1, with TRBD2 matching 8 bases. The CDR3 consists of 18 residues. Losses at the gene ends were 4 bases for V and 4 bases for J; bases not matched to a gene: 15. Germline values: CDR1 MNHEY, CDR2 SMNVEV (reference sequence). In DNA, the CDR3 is TGTGCCAGCAGTTCTAAGGGCCGCGCGGGGGGTCGGTACAATGAGCAGTTCTTC. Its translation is CASSSKGRAGGRYNEQFF.

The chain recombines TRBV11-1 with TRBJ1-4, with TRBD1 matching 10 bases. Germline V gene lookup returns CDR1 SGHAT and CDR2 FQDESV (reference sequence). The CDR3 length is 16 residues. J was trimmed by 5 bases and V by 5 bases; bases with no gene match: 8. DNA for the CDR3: TGTGCCAGCAGCCCGGACAGGGGGGAGGCCAATGAAAAACTGTTTTTT. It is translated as CASSPDRGEANEKLFF. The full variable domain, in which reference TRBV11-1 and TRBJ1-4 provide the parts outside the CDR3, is EAEVAQSPRYKITEKSQAVAFWCDPISGHATLYWYRQILGQGPELLVQFQDESVVDDSQLPKDRFSAERLKGVDSTLKIQPAELGDSAMYLCASSPDRGEANEKLFFGSGTQLSVL.

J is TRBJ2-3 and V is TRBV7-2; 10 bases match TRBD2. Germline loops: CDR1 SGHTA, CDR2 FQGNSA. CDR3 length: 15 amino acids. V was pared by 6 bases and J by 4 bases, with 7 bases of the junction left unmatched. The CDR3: CASRGTSVGADTQYF. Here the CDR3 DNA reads TGTGCCAGCAGGGGGACTAGCGTGGGGGCAGATACGCAGTATTTT.

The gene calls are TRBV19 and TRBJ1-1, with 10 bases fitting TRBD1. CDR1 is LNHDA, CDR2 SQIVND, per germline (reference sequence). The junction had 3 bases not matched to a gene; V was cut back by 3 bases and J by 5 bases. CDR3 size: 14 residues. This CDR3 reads CASSIDRGRTEAFF. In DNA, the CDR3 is TGTGCCAGTAGTATTGACAGGGGGCGAACTGAAGCTTTCTTT.